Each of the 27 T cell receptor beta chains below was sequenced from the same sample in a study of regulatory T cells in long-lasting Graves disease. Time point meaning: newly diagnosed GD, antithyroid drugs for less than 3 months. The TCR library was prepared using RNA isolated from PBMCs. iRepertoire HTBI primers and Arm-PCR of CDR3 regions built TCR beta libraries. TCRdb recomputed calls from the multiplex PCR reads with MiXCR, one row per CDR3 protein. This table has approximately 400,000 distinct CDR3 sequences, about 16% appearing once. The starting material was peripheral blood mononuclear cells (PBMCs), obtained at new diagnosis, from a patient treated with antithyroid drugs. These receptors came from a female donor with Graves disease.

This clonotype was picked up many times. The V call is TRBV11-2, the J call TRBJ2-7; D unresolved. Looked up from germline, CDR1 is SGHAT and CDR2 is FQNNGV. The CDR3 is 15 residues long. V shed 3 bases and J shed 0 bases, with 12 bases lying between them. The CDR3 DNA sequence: TGTGCCAGCAGCTTTACTAACGACCTCTCCTACGAGCAGTACTTC. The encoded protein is CASSFTNDLSYEQYF.

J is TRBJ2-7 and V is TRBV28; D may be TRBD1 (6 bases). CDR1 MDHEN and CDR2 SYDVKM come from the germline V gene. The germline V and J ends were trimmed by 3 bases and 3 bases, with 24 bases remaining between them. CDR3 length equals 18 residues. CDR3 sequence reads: CASSFAGTFHVGIYEQYF. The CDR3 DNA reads TGTGCCAGCAGTTTTGCCGGGACATTCCATGTTGGGATCTACGAGCAGTACTTC.

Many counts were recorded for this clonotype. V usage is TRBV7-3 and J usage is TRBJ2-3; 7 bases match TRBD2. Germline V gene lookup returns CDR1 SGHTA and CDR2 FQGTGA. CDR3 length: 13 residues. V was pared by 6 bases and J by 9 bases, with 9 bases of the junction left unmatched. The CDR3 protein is CASSLGTGGTQYF. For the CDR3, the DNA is TGTGCCAGCAGTTTGGGGACGGGAGGCACGCAGTATTTT. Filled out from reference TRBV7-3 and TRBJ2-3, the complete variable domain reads GAGVSQTPSNKVTEKGKYVELRCDPISGHTALYWYRQSLGQGPEFLIYFQGTGAADDSGLPNDRFFAVRPEGSVSTLKIQRTERGDSAVYLCASSLGTGGTQYFGPGTRLTVL.

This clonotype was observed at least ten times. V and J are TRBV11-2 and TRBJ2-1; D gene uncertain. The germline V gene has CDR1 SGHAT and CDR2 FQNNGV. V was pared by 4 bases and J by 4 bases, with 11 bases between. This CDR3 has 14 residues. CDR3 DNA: TGTGCCAGCAGCTCGGCGGCACTATACAATGAGCAGTTCTTC. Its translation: CASSSAALYNEQFF. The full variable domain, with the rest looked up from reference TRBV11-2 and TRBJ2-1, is EAGVAQSPRYKIIEKRQSVAFWCNPISGHATLYWYQQILGQGPKLLIQFQNNGVVDDSQLPKDRFSAERLKGVDSTLKIQPAKLEDSAVYLCASSSAALYNEQFFGPGTRLTVL.

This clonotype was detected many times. The CDR3 region is CASSPAEGQPQHF. The CDR3 region has the DNA TGTGCCAGCTCCCCGGCCGAGGGCCAGCCCCAGCATTTT. The chain carries TRBV12-3 or TRBV12-4 and TRBJ1-5; D is ambiguous. The CDR3 has 13 residues. V was trimmed by 8 bases and J by 7 bases, leaving 15 bases between them.

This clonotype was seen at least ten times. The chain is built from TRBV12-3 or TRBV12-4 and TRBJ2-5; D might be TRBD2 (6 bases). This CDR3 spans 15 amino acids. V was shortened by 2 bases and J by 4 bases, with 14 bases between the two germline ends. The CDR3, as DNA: TGTGCCAGCAGTTTAACGTGGGACTCCCGAGAGACCCAGTACTTC. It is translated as CASSLTWDSRETQYF.

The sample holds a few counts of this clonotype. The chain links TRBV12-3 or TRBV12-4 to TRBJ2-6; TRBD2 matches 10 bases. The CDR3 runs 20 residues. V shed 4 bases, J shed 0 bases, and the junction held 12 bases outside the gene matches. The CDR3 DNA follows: TGTGCCAGCAGTTCGTTATTTCCCACTAGCGGGATCTCTGGGGCCAACGTCCTGACTTTC. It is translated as CASSSLFPTSGISGANVLTF.

CDR3 nucleotides: TGTGCCAGCTCCCCCAGTAGGTCCAGGGGGACTGAAGCTTTCTTT. Translation gives CASSPSRSRGTEAFF. The V and J genes are TRBV18 and TRBJ1-1; 7 nucleotides align to TRBD1. Trimming removed 6 bases from V and 5 bases from J; junction bases left unmatched: 12. CDR3 length equals 15 residues. CDR1 is KGHSH, CDR2 LQKENI, per germline.

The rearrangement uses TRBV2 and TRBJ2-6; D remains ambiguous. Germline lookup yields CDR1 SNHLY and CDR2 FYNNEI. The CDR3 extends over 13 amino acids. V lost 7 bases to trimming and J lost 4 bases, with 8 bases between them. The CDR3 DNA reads TGTGCCAGCAACCCCAAGGGGGCCAACGTCCTGACTTTC. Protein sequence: CASNPKGANVLTF.

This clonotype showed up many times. CDR3 nucleotides: TGCAGCGTCCCCGGGGACAGGGGTTTAAACACTGAAGCTTTCTTT. Residues: CSVPGDRGLNTEAFF. The genes are TRBV29-1 and TRBJ1-1, with TRBD1 matching 10 bases. V shed 6 bases and J 2 bases; nucleotides not matched to a gene: 9. CDR3 length equals 15 residues. The germline V gene encodes CDR1 SQVTM and CDR2 ANQGSEA.

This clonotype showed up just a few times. DNA of the CDR3: TGTGCCAGTACTTGGGGGAGGGGGCGGTCTCATCAGCCCCAGCATTTT. As protein: CASTWGRGRSHQPQHF. The chain recombines TRBV19 with TRBJ1-5; 7 bases line up with TRBD1. The J segment lost 5 bases and the V segment lost 7 bases, leaving 14 bases of the junction unmatched. The CDR3 sequence is 16 residues long. Germline values: CDR1 LNHDA, CDR2 SQIVND (reference sequence).

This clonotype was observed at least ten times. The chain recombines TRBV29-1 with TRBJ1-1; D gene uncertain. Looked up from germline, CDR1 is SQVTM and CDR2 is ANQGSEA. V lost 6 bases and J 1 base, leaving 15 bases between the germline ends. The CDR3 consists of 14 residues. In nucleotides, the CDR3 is TGCAGCGTGGGGAGGGCGAGAGGGAACACTGAAGCTTTCTTT. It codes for CSVGRARGNTEAFF.

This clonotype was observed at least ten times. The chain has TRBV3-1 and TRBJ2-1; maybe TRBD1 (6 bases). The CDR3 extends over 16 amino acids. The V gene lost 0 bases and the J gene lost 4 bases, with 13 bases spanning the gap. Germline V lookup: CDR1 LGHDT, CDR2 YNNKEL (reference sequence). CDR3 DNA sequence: TGTGCCAGCAGCCAAGATAGGCAGGGGTTATACAATGAGCAGTTCTTC. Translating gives CASSQDRQGLYNEQFF.

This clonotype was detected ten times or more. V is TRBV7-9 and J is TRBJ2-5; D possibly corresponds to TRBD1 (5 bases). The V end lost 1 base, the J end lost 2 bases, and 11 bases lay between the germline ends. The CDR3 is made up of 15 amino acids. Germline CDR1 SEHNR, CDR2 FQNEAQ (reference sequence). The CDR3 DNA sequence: TGTGCCAGCAGCTTAGTTAGGGGCAGACAAGAGACCCAGTACTTC. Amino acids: CASSLVRGRQETQYF.

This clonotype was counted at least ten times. The CDR3 coding sequence is TGTGCCAGCAGGGGGGTGCGAGCGGTGGGTCAGCCCCAGCATTTT. Its translation: CASRGVRAVGQPQHF. This sequence joins TRBV2 and TRBJ1-5, with a weak D call TRBD1 (5 bases). The germline V gene has CDR1 SNHLY and CDR2 FYNNEI. The V end was cut by 6 bases, the J end by 6 bases, with 18 bases between. The length of the CDR3 is 15 residues. The full variable domain, rest sourced from reference TRBV2 and TRBJ1-5, is EPEVTQTPSHQVTQMGQEVILRCVPISNHLYFYWYRQILGQKVEFLVSFYNNEISEKSEIFDDQFSVERPDGSNFTLKIRSTKLEDSAMYFCASRGVRAVGQPQHFGDGTRLSIL.

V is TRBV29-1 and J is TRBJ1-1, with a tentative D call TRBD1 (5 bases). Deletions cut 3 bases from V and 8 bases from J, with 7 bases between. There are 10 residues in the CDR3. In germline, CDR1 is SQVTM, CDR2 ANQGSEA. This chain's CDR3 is CSVDRQEAFF. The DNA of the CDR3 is TGCAGCGTTGACCGACAGGAAGCTTTCTTT.

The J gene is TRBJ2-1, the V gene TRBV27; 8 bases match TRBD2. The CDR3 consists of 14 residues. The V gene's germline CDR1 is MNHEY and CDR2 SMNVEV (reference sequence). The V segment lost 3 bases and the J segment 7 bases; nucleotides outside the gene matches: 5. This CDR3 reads CASSLGSGANEQFF. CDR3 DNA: TGTGCCAGCAGTTTGGGTAGCGGGGCTAATGAGCAGTTCTTC.

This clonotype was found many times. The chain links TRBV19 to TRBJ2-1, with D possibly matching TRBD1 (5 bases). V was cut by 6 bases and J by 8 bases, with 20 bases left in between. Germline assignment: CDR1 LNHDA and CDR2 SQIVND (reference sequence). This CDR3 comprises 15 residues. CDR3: CASRLGAELPDEQFF. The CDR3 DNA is TGTGCCAGTAGATTAGGGGCTGAGCTCCCCGATGAGCAGTTCTTC.

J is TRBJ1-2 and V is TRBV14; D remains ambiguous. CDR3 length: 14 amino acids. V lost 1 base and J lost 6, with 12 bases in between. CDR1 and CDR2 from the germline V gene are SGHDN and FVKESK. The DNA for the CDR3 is TGTGCCAGCAGCCAAGCCCCGCGCGATCATGGCTACACCTTC. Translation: CASSQAPRDHGYTF.

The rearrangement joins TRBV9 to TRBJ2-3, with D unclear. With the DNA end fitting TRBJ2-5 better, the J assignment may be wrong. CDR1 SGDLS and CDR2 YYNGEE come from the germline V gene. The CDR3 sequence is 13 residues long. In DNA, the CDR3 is TGTGCCAGCACCCCCGCCTCCGGAGAGACCCAGTACTTC. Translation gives CASTPASGETQYF.

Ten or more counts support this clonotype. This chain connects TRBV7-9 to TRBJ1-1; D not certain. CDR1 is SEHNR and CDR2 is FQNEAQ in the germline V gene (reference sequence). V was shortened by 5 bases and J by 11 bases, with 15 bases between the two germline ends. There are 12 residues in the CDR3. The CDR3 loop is CASSESTLTAFF. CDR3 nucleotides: TGTGCCAGCAGCGAATCGACATTGACCGCTTTCTTT.

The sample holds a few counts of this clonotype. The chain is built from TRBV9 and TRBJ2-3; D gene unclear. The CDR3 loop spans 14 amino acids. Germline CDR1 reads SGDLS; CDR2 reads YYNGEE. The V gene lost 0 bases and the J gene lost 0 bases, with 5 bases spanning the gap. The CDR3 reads CASSVGDSTDTQYF. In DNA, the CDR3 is TGTGCCAGCAGCGTAGGCGATAGCACAGATACGCAGTATTTT.

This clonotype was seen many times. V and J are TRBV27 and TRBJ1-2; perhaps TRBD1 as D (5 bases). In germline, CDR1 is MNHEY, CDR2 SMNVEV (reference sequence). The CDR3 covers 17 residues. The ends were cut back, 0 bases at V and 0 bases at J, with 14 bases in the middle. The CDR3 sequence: CASSLSPGRGPNYGYTF. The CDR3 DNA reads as TGTGCCAGCAGTTTATCCCCAGGACGGGGACCTAACTATGGCTACACCTTC.

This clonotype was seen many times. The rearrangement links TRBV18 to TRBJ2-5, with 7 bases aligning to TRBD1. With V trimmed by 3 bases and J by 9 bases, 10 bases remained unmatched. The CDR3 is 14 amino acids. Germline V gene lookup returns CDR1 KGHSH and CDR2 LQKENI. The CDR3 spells CASSPPGQMRAQYF. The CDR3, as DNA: TGTGCCAGCTCACCTCCGGGACAGATGAGGGCCCAGTACTTC.

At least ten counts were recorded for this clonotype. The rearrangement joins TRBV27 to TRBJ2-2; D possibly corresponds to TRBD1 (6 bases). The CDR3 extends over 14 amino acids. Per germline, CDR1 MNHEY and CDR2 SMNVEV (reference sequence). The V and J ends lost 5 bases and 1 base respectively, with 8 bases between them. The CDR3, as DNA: TGTGCCAGCAGTATACAGGGGAACACCGGGGAGCTGTTTTTT. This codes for CASSIQGNTGELFF.

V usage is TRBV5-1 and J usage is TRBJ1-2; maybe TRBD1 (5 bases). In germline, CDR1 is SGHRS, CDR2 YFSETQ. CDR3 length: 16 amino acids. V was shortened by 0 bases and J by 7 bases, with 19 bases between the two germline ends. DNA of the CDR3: TGCGCCAGCAGCTTGGAATCGAGGGGATCCTCATCTGGCTACACCTTC. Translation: CASSLESRGSSSGYTF. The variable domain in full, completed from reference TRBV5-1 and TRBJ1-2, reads KAGVTQTPRYLIKTRGQQVTLSCSPISGHRSVSWYQQTPGQGLQFLFEYFSETQRNKGNFPGRFSGRQFSNSRSEMNVSTLELGDSALYLCASSLESRGSSSGYTFGSGTRLTVV.

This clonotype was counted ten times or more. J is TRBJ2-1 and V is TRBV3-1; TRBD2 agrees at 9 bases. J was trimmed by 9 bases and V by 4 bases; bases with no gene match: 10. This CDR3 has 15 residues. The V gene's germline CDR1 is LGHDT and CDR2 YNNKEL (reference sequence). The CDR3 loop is CASSLGTSLIVEQFF. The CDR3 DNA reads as TGTGCCAGCAGCCTCGGGACTAGCCTAATTGTTGAGCAGTTCTTC.